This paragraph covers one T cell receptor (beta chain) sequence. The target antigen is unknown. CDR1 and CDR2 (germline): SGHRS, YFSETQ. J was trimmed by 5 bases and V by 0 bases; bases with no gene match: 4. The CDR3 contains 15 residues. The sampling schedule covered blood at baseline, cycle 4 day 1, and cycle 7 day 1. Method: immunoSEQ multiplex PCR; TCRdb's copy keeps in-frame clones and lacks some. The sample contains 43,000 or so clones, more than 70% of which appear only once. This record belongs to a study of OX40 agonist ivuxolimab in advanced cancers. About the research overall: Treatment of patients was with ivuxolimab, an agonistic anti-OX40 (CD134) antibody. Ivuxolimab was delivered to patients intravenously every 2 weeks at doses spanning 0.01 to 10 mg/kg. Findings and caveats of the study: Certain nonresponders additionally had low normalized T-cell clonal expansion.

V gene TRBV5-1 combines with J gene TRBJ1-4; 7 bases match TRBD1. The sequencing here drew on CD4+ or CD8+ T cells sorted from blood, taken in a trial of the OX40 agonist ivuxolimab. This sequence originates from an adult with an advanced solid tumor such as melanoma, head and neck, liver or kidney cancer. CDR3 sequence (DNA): TGCGCCAGCAGCTTGGGCGGGACAGACAATGAAAAACTGTTTTTT. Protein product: CASSLGGTDNEKLFF.